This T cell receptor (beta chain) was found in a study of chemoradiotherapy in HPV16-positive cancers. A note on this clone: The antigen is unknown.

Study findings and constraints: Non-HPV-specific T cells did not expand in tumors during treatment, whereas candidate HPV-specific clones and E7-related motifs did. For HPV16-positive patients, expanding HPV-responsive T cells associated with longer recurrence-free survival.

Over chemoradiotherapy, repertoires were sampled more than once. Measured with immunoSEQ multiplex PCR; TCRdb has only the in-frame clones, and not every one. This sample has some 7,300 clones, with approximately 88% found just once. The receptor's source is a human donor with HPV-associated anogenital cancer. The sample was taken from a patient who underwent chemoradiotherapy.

The CDR3 bases are TGCGCCAGCAGCTTGGCCGGAACAACTAACTATGGCTACACCTTC. It codes for CASSLAGTTNYGYTF. The chain joins TRBV5-1 to TRBJ1-2, with D hard to call. The CDR3 is 15 residues long. V was pared by 0 bases and J by 0 bases, with 9 bases between. The germline gives CDR1 SGHRS, CDR2 YFSETQ.